Shown below are 25 T cell receptor beta chains from a single sample sequenced in a study of regulatory T cells in long-lasting Graves disease. Arm-PCR of CDR3 regions and iRepertoire HTBI primers were the basis on which TCR beta libraries were built. TCRdb re-called the multiplex PCR reads through MiXCR, storing one row per CDR3 protein. The table has approximately 400,000 distinct CDR3 sequences, 20% to 25% seen once; the top ten hold around 24%. Stated time point: persistent/refractory GD, antithyroid drugs over 5 years with positive TRAb. Isolated PBMC RNA provided the starting material for the TCR library. The specimen comprised peripheral blood mononuclear cells (PBMCs), sampled when the disease was refractory, from a patient treated with antithyroid drugs. These receptors originate from a female donor with Graves disease.

The chain joins TRBV10-3 to TRBJ2-2; 7 bases match TRBD1. J lost 0 bases, V lost 6 bases, and 7 bases had no gene match. Germline CDR1 ENHRY, CDR2 SYGVKD. CDR3 size: 16 residues. The CDR3 reads CAISRTGTANTGELFF. In DNA, the CDR3 is TGTGCCATCAGCCGAACCGGGACAGCGAACACCGGGGAGCTGTTTTTT.

The CDR3 loop reads CASSLPGGRNSPLHF. Here the CDR3 DNA reads TGTGCCAGTAGTCTCCCGGGAGGGAGAAATTCACCCCTCCACTTT. The chain links TRBV19 to TRBJ1-6, with D uncertain. Trimming left V 5 bases short and J 7 bases short, with 15 bases between. The CDR3 has 15 residues. The germline V gene encodes CDR1 LNHDA and CDR2 SQIVND (reference sequence).

Details on this clonotype: This clone may be a read error of a much larger clone one base away. This sequence joins TRBV5-5 and TRBJ1-2, with D perhaps TRBD1 (5 bases). Germline lookup yields CDR1 SGHKS and CDR2 YYEKEE (reference sequence). The CDR3 has 13 amino acids. The DNA for the CDR3 is TGTGCCAGCAGCCCGGGACGGAACTATGACTACACCTTC. Encoded protein: CASSPGRNYDYTF.

This clonotype was seen many times. The chain's CDR3 is CASSFGDGYEQYF. DNA for the CDR3: TGTGCCAGCAGCTTTGGTGACGGCTACGAGCAGTACTTC. The J gene is TRBJ2-7, the V gene TRBV7-9; no firm D call. CDR1 is SEHNR, CDR2 FQNEAQ, per germline (reference sequence). Trimming removed 3 bases from V and 3 bases from J, with 9 bases in between. The CDR3 loop spans 13 amino acids.

This clonotype was seen ten or more times. This chain uses TRBV28 with TRBJ1-2; D not resolved. CDR3 length equals 12 residues. Trimming left V 6 bases short and J 1 base short, with 6 bases between. Germline V CDR1 and CDR2: MDHEN, SYDVKM. DNA for the CDR3: TGTGCCAGCAGAGGCAGTAACTATGGCTACACCTTC. Translated, it gives CASRGSNYGYTF.

V is TRBV18 and J is TRBJ1-5, with TRBD1 identical over 7 bases. The CDR3 has 17 residues. V shed 2 bases, J shed 0 bases, and the junction held 7 bases outside the gene matches. The germline V gene has CDR1 KGHSH and CDR2 LQKENI. Here the CDR3 reads CASSPMRQGHSNQPQHF. CDR3 coding DNA: TGTGCCAGCTCACCAATGAGACAGGGACATAGCAATCAGCCCCAGCATTTT.

This clonotype was counted many times. The CDR3 is CASSLARREAKNIQYF. The DNA of the CDR3 is TGTGCCAGCAGCTTAGCGCGGAGAGAAGCCAAAAACATTCAGTACTTC. The V gene is TRBV7-2, the J gene TRBJ2-4; D gene uncertain. V lost 0 bases and J lost 0, with 9 bases in between. Germline CDR1 reads SGHTA; CDR2 reads FQGNSA. The CDR3 spans 16 residues.

V usage is TRBV20-1 and J usage is TRBJ1-3, with TRBD1 identical over 7 bases. CDR3 length equals 14 residues. Germline values: CDR1 DFQATT, CDR2 SNEGSKA (reference sequence). J lost 0 bases, V lost 4 bases, and 3 bases had no gene match. CDR3 loop: CSAKRTGSGNTIYF. The CDR3 coding sequence is TGCAGTGCTAAGCGGACAGGCTCTGGAAACACCATATATTTT.

The rearrangement joins TRBV27 to TRBJ1-1; D not resolved. Trimming left V 2 bases short and J 4 bases short, with 8 bases between. The CDR3 runs to 13 residues. The V gene's germline CDR1 is MNHEY and CDR2 SMNVEV (reference sequence). The CDR3 DNA follows: TGTGCCAGCAGTTTACAGGCGAGCACTGAAGCTTTCTTT. This translates into CASSLQASTEAFF.

The V call is TRBV3-1, the J call TRBJ2-7; D remains unclear. Trimming took off 4 bases at V and 3 bases at J, with 10 bases between the two ends. CDR1 is LGHDT, CDR2 YNNKEL, per germline (reference sequence). The CDR3 runs 13 residues. CDR3 protein: CASSPRAFYEQYF. The DNA of the CDR3 is TGTGCCAGCAGCCCCCGCGCCTTCTACGAGCAGTACTTC.

The gene calls are TRBV18 and TRBJ2-7; D tentatively fits TRBD1 or TRBD2 (5 bases each). From germline, CDR1 is KGHSH and CDR2 LQKENI. This CDR3 comprises 15 residues. V was cut by 1 base and J by 1 base, with 11 bases left in between. The DNA of the CDR3 is TGTGCCAGCTCACCACGGGACGGTGGGTCCTACGAGCAGTACTTC. Translated: CASSPRDGGSYEQYF. The whole variable domain, remainder taken from reference TRBV18 and TRBJ2-7, is NAGVMQNPRHLVRRRGQEARLRCSPMKGHSHVYWYRQLPEEGLKFMVYLQKENIIDESGMPKERFSAEFPKEGPSILRIQQVVRGDSAAYFCASSPRDGGSYEQYFGPGTRLTVT.

At least ten counts were recorded for this clonotype. This chain links TRBV5-1 with TRBJ2-7; 12 bases align to TRBD2. This CDR3 spans 16 amino acids. V trimming: 7 bases; J trimming: 2 bases; junction bases outside the gene matches: 10. Germline loops: CDR1 SGHRS, CDR2 YFSETQ. CDR3 DNA: TGCGCCAGCGACTTAACTAGCGGGAGGCCTACCTACGAGCAGTACTTC. It yields the protein CASDLTSGRPTYEQYF.

The chain uses TRBV20-1 and TRBJ2-1, with 7 bases lining up with TRBD2. Germline assignment: CDR1 DFQATT and CDR2 SNEGSKA (reference sequence). This CDR3 comprises 13 residues. After removal of 1 base from V and 11 bases from J, the junction contained 8 bases not matched to a gene. The CDR3 spells CSARGPSSGQQFF. CDR3 DNA sequence: TGCAGTGCTAGAGGCCCGTCTAGCGGCCAGCAGTTCTTC.

This clonotype was counted at least ten times. V and J are TRBV6-1 and TRBJ2-7; 10 positions agree with TRBD2. V lost 7 bases, J lost 4 bases, and 7 bases stayed unmatched. The CDR3 covers 14 residues. Germline values: CDR1 MNHNS, CDR2 SASEGT. CDR3 in DNA: TGTGCCAGCACCCGAGTAGCGGGAGGATACGAGCAGTACTTC. This sequence encodes CASTRVAGGYEQYF.

This clonotype appeared many times. The genes are TRBV7-9 and TRBJ2-5, with 7 positions matching TRBD2. Germline V CDR1 and CDR2: SEHNR, FQNEAQ (reference sequence). This CDR3 is built from 13 residues. The trim removed 5 bases at V and 4 bases at J, leaving 4 bases unmatched. For the CDR3, the DNA is TGTGCCAGCAGCCACTGGGGGGGAGAGACCCAGTACTTC. This sequence encodes CASSHWGGETQYF.

Ten or more counts support this clonotype. The CDR3 sequence: CASSSRDDGSSYEQYF. CDR3 sequence (DNA): TGTGCCAGCAGTTCGCGGGATGACGGAAGCTCCTACGAGCAGTACTTC. The chain joins TRBV28 to TRBJ2-7; TRBD2 might be the D (6 bases). The CDR3 loop spans 16 amino acids. Looked up from germline, CDR1 is MDHEN and CDR2 is SYDVKM. V was cut by 4 bases and J by 0 bases, with 16 bases left in between.

This clonotype was picked up many times. The V call is TRBV19, the J call TRBJ1-1, with D possibly TRBD1 on 5 matching bases. The germline CDR1 and CDR2 sequences are LNHDA and SQIVND (reference sequence). The germline V and J ends were trimmed by 5 bases and 11 bases, with 18 bases remaining between them. The CDR3 totals 13 residues. The CDR3 coding sequence is TGTGCCAGTAGTGTTGGACAAGGCCTGATTGCTTTCTTT. This sequence encodes CASSVGQGLIAFF.

This clonotype came up a few times. The conserved phenylalanine or tryptophan is not found at the CDR3 terminus, so this likely reflects a read error. The V gene is TRBV28, the J gene TRBJ2-4, with D possibly being TRBD2 (5 bases). The V and J ends lost 6 bases and 0 bases respectively, with 12 bases between them. In germline, CDR1 is MDHEN, CDR2 SYDVKM. The CDR3 contains 15 residues. CDR3 loop: CASSPGVRAKNIQYL. In nucleotides, the CDR3 is TGTGCCAGCAGCCCCGGGGTACGAGCCAAAAACATTCAGTACCTC.

In its sample, this clonotype was seen many times. The CDR3 sequence: CASSENEATGNEKLFF. DNA for the CDR3: TGTGCCAGCAGTGAGAATGAGGCCACGGGGAATGAAAAACTGTTTTTT. The gene calls are TRBV2 and TRBJ1-4; D gene uncertain. The CDR3 spans 16 residues. Trimming stripped 3 bases from V and 5 bases from J, with 16 bases between. Per the germline V gene, CDR1 is SNHLY and CDR2 is FYNNEI.

This clonotype has a handful of counts. The junction does not match germline at one end; this may be a read error. V usage is TRBV20-1 and J usage is TRBJ2-7; TRBD2 aligns across 9 bases. Germline lookup yields CDR1 DFQATT and CDR2 SNEGSKA (reference sequence). The CDR3 loop spans 12 amino acids. The CDR3 nucleotides read TGCAGTGCCCAGACTAGCGGCTACGAACAGTACTTC. It translates to CSAQTSGYEQYF.

This clonotype was found many times. The chain couples TRBV7-2 to TRBJ2-7; 11 bases fit TRBD2. The CDR3 totals 18 residues. From germline, CDR1 is SGHTA and CDR2 FQGNSA. Losses at the gene ends were 5 bases for V and 0 bases for J; bases not matched to a gene: 12. CDR3 amino acids: CASSQPMLAGGSSYEQYF. DNA of the CDR3: TGTGCCAGCAGCCAACCAATGCTAGCGGGAGGCAGCTCCTACGAGCAGTACTTC.

This clonotype has at least ten counts. The chain couples TRBV20-1 to TRBJ1-2; 8 bases match TRBD1. The CDR3 loop spans 12 amino acids. Per germline, CDR1 DFQATT and CDR2 SNEGSKA (reference sequence). V dropped 6 bases and J dropped 7; count of bases not matched to a gene: 7. CDR3 in DNA: TGCAGTGCAGAGGACAGGGATCTTGGCTACACCTTC. Translation: CSAEDRDLGYTF.

The V and J genes are TRBV5-1 and TRBJ2-7, with D perhaps matching TRBD1 (7 bases). The CDR3 runs to 15 residues. Germline-derived CDR1 and CDR2 are SGHRS and YFSETQ. The V end lost 4 bases, the J end lost 3 bases, and 17 bases lay between the germline ends. The CDR3 sequence is CASSQAGQYIYEQYF. In nucleotides, the CDR3 is TGCGCCAGCAGCCAGGCGGGACAGTACATCTACGAGCAGTACTTC.

This clonotype was observed many times. The rearrangement links TRBV28 to TRBJ1-2, with D perhaps TRBD1 (6 bases). CDR1 and CDR2 (germline): MDHEN, SYDVKM. CDR3 length: 14 residues. Trimming pared 5 bases from V and 5 bases from J, leaving 15 bases between. DNA of the CDR3: TGTGCCAGCAGTCCACGACAGGATGGGTATGGCTACACCTTC. The encoded protein is CASSPRQDGYGYTF.

This clonotype has a count of ten or more. V is TRBV28 and J is TRBJ2-7, with D possibly called TRBD1 or TRBD2 (5 bases each). Trimming pared 6 bases from V and 3 bases from J, leaving 15 bases between. This CDR3 region has 14 residues. Germline V CDR1 and CDR2: MDHEN, SYDVKM. The CDR3 is CASSPGTELYEQYF. CDR3 DNA sequence: TGTGCCAGCAGCCCCGGGACGGAACTCTACGAGCAGTACTTC.